This T cell receptor (beta chain) was profiled in a study of blood T cells in healthy people across ages. This clonotype has just a few counts. V lost 1 base, J lost 7 bases, and 7 bases stayed unmatched. The CDR3 sequence is 16 residues long. Germline CDR1 is MRHNA and CDR2 is SNTAGT. PCR was performed a second time for about 7 to 11 cycles using a sample-barcoded 5' primer and a J-beta primer mix. MiXCR, run by TCRdb on the 5' RACE reads, gives a single entry per CDR3 protein. The sample lists more than 900,000 distinct CDR3 sequences; under 30% were seen once. This sample also appeared in a second study, on T cells of mothers and their children. That paper notes: Every mother produced more than 10 million TCR beta CDR3 reads, whereas every child provided some 3 million.

The TCR sequence derives from a girl aged 2-15 years in good health. The sequencing input was blood. V and J are TRBV6-4 and TRBJ2-1; TRBD2 agrees at 10 bases. DNA of the CDR3: TGTGCCAGCAGTGACTTGCCAGCGGGGGGGGAAAATGAGCAGTTCTTC. It is translated as CASSDLPAGGENEQFF.